The present entry profiles one TCR beta chain with its context. These data are taken from a study of blood T cell repertoires in COVID-19. The protocol was immunoSEQ multiplex PCR, while the TCRdb copy is restricted to in-frame clones and leaves out a portion. The repertoire holds some 190,000 clones, with more than 75% as singletons. The material sequenced was PBMCs or T cells enriched from blood (not recorded which). The sequence was obtained from a man between 60 and 75 years old who had been exposed to COVID-19.

CDR3: CASSEGQHNQPQHF. The CDR3 region has the DNA TGTGCCAGCAGCGAGGGACAGCACAATCAGCCCCAGCATTTT. The chain is built from TRBV5-4 and TRBJ1-5; 7 positions agree with TRBD1. The V segment lost 4 bases and the J segment 3 bases; nucleotides outside the gene matches: 4. From germline, CDR1 is SGHNT and CDR2 YYREEE (reference sequence). The CDR3 has 14 residues.